The next 32 T cell receptor beta chains were all read from a single sample in a study of shared clonotypes between healthy human individuals. The repertoire was sequenced with immunoSEQ multiplex PCR; TCRdb's copy has only in-frame clones and lacks some. The sample yields 650,000 to 700,000 clones, around 90% seen once. The sample was memory CD8+ T cells from PBMCs. As for subset: CD45RO+ cells pooled with CCR7-negative TemRA cells. The receptors stem from a man between 18 and 29 years old in good health. Some clones in this sample may be carry-over from other donors' samples.

V usage is TRBV9 and J usage is TRBJ2-3; unclear D gene. This CDR3 is built from 15 residues. Trimming removed 4 bases at V and 3 bases at J, with 15 bases between. Germline CDR1 SGDLS, CDR2 YYNGEE. The CDR3 nucleotides read TGTGCCAGCAGCCCCATAGACGGATGGACAGATACGCAGTATTTT. The encoded protein is CASSPIDGWTDTQYF.

In this sample, this clone turned up once. This chain joins TRBV7-2 and TRBJ1-2, with a weak D call TRBD1 (5 bases). Trimming pared 4 bases from V and 3 bases from J, leaving 18 bases between. Germline V lookup: CDR1 SGHTA, CDR2 FQGNSA. The CDR3 has 16 amino acids. This chain's CDR3 is CASSSNLGHDYYGYTF. The CDR3 DNA reads as TGTGCCAGCAGCTCTAACCTCGGACACGATTACTATGGCTACACCTTC.

The J gene is TRBJ2-7, the V gene TRBV14, with D unresolved. Deletions cut 4 bases from V and 5 bases from J, with 12 bases between. Germline V gives CDR1 SGHDN, CDR2 FVKESK. The CDR3 is 13 residues long. The CDR3 DNA sequence: TGTGCCAGCAGCCCGGGCCGGATCCACGAGCAGTACTTC. Amino acids: CASSPGRIHEQYF.

The chain uses TRBV19 and TRBJ1-5; unclear D gene. Trimming pared 11 bases from V and 2 bases from J, leaving 10 bases between. The CDR3 length is 12 residues. Germline V gene data show CDR1 as LNHDA and CDR2 as SQIVND (reference sequence). CDR3 residues: CAGGLGNQPQHF. The CDR3 DNA reads as TGTGCCGGTGGATTAGGCAATCAGCCCCAGCATTTT. Combining the CDR3 with reference TRBV19 and TRBJ1-5 gives the whole variable domain DGGITQSPKYLFRKEGQNVTLSCEQNLNHDAMYWYRQDPGQGLRLIYYSQIVNDFQKGDIAEGYSVSREKKESFPLTVTSAQKNPTAFYLCAGGLGNQPQHFGDGTRLSIL.

The chain joins TRBV5-6 to TRBJ2-7, with TRBD2 matching 7 bases. Germline V gene data show CDR1 as SGHDT and CDR2 as YYEEEE. The CDR3 consists of 14 residues. J gave up 1 base and V 0 bases, and 1 base lay outside the gene matches. CDR3 amino acids: CASSLVGGSYEQYF. The CDR3 bases are TGTGCCAGCAGCTTGGTGGGGGGGTCCTACGAGCAGTACTTC.

On this clone: The sample holds other DNA sequences that translate to the same CDR3. V is TRBV6-5 and J is TRBJ1-5, with D uncertain. The CDR3 is made up of 14 amino acids. Per germline, CDR1 MNHEY and CDR2 SVGAGI. V lost 2 bases and J 2 bases, leaving 7 bases between the germline ends. The CDR3 here is CASSYRQGNQPQHF. The CDR3 coding sequence is TGTGCCAGCAGTTACCGGCAGGGCAATCAGCCCCAGCATTTT.

This clone appeared a single time. The gene calls are TRBV28 and TRBJ1-1; D may be TRBD1 (5 bases). Trimming stripped 6 bases from V and 4 bases from J, with 12 bases between. The CDR3 loop spans 13 amino acids. Germline CDR1 and CDR2: MDHEN and SYDVKM. The CDR3 sequence: CASSMYRGTEAFF. The DNA of the CDR3 is TGTGCCAGCAGCATGTATAGGGGCACTGAAGCTTTCTTT.

The V call is TRBV25-1, the J call TRBJ2-7; 8 bases agree with TRBD2. J was trimmed by 5 bases and V by 7 bases; bases with no gene match: 13. This CDR3 contains 15 residues. Per the germline V gene, CDR1 is MGHDK and CDR2 is SYGVNS. The CDR3 loop reads CASTDPAAGAHEQYF. The CDR3 DNA reads TGTGCCAGCACCGACCCGGCAGCGGGAGCCCACGAGCAGTACTTC.

This chain connects TRBV7-2 to TRBJ2-2; D is unclear. Germline CDR1 is SGHTA and CDR2 is FQGNSA. The CDR3 runs 13 residues. Trimming stripped 2 bases from V and 9 bases from J, with 10 bases between. The CDR3, as DNA: TGTGCCAGCAGCTTATCCCAGACCTGGGAGCTGTTTTTT. Translation: CASSLSQTWELFF.

The V gene is TRBV11-2, the J gene TRBJ2-5; 12 bases match TRBD2. V trimming: 5 bases; J trimming: 1 base; junction bases outside the gene matches: 2. There are 15 residues in the CDR3. CDR1 and CDR2 from the germline V gene are SGHAT and FQNNGV. The CDR3 DNA reads as TGTGCCAGCAGCCCTAGCGGGAGGGTCCAAGAGACCCAGTACTTC. Protein product: CASSPSGRVQETQYF.

The chain uses TRBV7-9 and TRBJ1-4, with TRBD1 matching over 9 bases. Germline CDR1 and CDR2: SEHNR and FQNEAQ (reference sequence). The CDR3 has 15 residues. J was trimmed by 3 bases and V by 5 bases; bases with no gene match: 4. CDR3 protein: CASSARQGANEKLFF. CDR3 nucleotide sequence: TGTGCCAGCAGCGCGAGACAGGGGGCTAATGAAAAACTGTTTTTT.

Written as DNA, the CDR3 is TGTGCCAGCAGCCCGGGTGGCGGGTGGGGACCCAACACTGAAGCTTTCTTT. Its protein product is CASSPGGGWGPNTEAFF. This chain connects TRBV27 to TRBJ1-1, with a possible D match to TRBD1 (5 bases). This CDR3 has 17 residues. V lost 6 bases, J lost 2 bases, and 22 bases lay in between. Per germline, CDR1 MNHEY and CDR2 SMNVEV (reference sequence).

In its sample, this clone was seen a few times. J is TRBJ1-1 and V is TRBV6-5; D is unresolved. This CDR3 has 13 residues. V shed 2 bases and J shed 5 bases, with 9 bases lying between them. Germline V gene data show CDR1 as MNHEY and CDR2 as SVGAGI. CDR3 sequence: CASSYARLTEAFF. DNA of the CDR3: TGTGCCAGCAGTTACGCTCGGTTAACTGAAGCTTTCTTT.

This clone has more than one count but fewer than ten. This chain connects TRBV9 to TRBJ2-7; D call uncertain. The length of the CDR3 is 11 residues. Germline loops: CDR1 SGDLS, CDR2 YYNGEE. The germline V and J ends were trimmed by 4 bases and 7 bases, with 9 bases remaining between them. Here the CDR3 reads CASSSQTEQYF. The DNA for the CDR3 is TGTGCCAGCAGCTCACAGACAGAGCAGTACTTC.

About this clone: One end of the junction varies from germline; a read error may be responsible. This chain uses TRBV7-8 with TRBJ1-1; TRBD1 is a possible D gene (5 bases). CDR3 length: 16 amino acids. The germline V gene encodes CDR1 SGHVS and CDR2 FQNEAQ. CDR3 coding DNA: TGTGCCAGCAGTTTAGAGGCGTACAGGCTGAACACTGAAGCTTTCTTT. Protein sequence: CASSLEAYRLNTEAFF.

In its sample, this clone was seen a few times. The V gene is TRBV7-9, the J gene TRBJ2-2; the D call may be TRBD1 or TRBD2 (5 bases each). Germline assignment: CDR1 SEHNR and CDR2 FQNEAQ (reference sequence). CDR3 length equals 15 residues. V was clipped by 0 bases and J by 4 bases, with 9 bases between them. CDR3 protein: CASSLAGDSTGELFF. The CDR3 DNA reads TGTGCCAGCAGCTTAGCGGGGGATTCCACCGGGGAGCTGTTTTTT.

This clone was detected only once. J is TRBJ2-7 and V is TRBV15; no clear D. The CDR3 runs 15 residues. Germline V gene data show CDR1 as LNHNV and CDR2 as YYDKDF (reference sequence). Trimming shortened V by 0 bases and J by 4 bases, and 13 bases separated the two germline ends. This CDR3 is CATSREFDNPYEQYF. The CDR3 DNA follows: TGTGCCACCAGCAGAGAGTTCGACAACCCTTACGAGCAGTACTTC.

The sample holds one count of this clone. The chain uses TRBV14 and TRBJ2-1; TRBD2 agrees at 8 bases. V was clipped by 4 bases and J by 12 bases; unmatched bases: 8. This CDR3 spans 13 amino acids. Germline assignment: CDR1 SGHDN and CDR2 FVKESK. CDR3 in amino acids: CASSRTTSAGQFF. For the CDR3, the DNA is TGTGCCAGCAGCCGGACGACTAGCGCGGGGCAGTTCTTC.

This chain uses TRBV28 with TRBJ2-2; 11 bases align to TRBD2. The J segment lost 7 bases and the V segment lost 7 bases, leaving 11 bases of the junction unmatched. The germline V gene has CDR1 MDHEN and CDR2 SYDVKM. The CDR3 length is 16 residues. This CDR3 reads CASNLGLAGPDGELFF. As DNA, the CDR3 is TGTGCCAGCAACCTAGGACTAGCGGGCCCTGACGGGGAGCTGTTTTTT.

The J gene is TRBJ1-4, the V gene TRBV28; D might be TRBD1 (5 bases). The CDR3 is 16 amino acids. The germline gives CDR1 MDHEN, CDR2 SYDVKM. The V end was cut by 10 bases, the J end by 8 bases, with 26 bases between. CDR3 region: CATAQPIRDPNEKLFF. CDR3 nucleotide sequence: TGTGCCACTGCCCAGCCAATACGGGACCCCAACGAAAAACTGTTTTTT.

The V gene is TRBV6-1, the J gene TRBJ2-7; a possible D gene is TRBD2 (6 bases). Germline V gene sequence: CDR1 MNHNS, CDR2 SASEGT. Trimming left V 2 bases short and J 1 base short, with 15 bases between. The CDR3 consists of 16 residues. Here the CDR3 DNA reads TGTGCCAGCAGTGAACTTGGGGGGATCGTATCCTACGAGCAGTACTTC. Residues: CASSELGGIVSYEQYF.

The chain joins TRBV9 to TRBJ2-7; D is perhaps TRBD1 (5 bases). The CDR3 has 12 residues. Germline-derived CDR1 and CDR2 are SGDLS and YYNGEE. The V gene lost 8 bases and the J gene lost 7 bases, with 16 bases spanning the gap. The CDR3 sequence: CASRGDGQEQYF. The CDR3 coding sequence is TGTGCCAGTAGGGGTGACGGGCAAGAGCAGTACTTC.

This clone was detected once. This rearrangement joins TRBV7-9 to TRBJ1-2; 9 positions agree with TRBD1. The V and J ends lost 2 bases and 7 bases, in that order; junction bases with no gene match: 5. Germline assignment: CDR1 SEHNR and CDR2 FQNEAQ (reference sequence). The CDR3 runs 14 residues. The CDR3 is CASSLIGQGSGYTF. CDR3 sequence (DNA): TGTGCCAGCAGCTTAATCGGACAGGGGTCTGGCTACACCTTC.

This chain connects TRBV5-4 to TRBJ2-2; D is perhaps TRBD1 (7 bases). Germline V gene data show CDR1 as SGHNT and CDR2 as YYREEE (reference sequence). The V and J ends lost 4 bases and 6 bases respectively, with 19 bases between them. CDR3 length: 16 residues. CDR3 amino acids: CASSLGQEGRSGELFF. The CDR3 nucleotides are TGTGCCAGCAGCCTCGGACAGGAGGGCCGTTCCGGGGAGCTGTTTTTT. The full variable domain, in which reference TRBV5-4 and TRBJ2-2 provide the parts outside the CDR3, is ETGVTQSPTHLIKTRGQQVTLRCSSQSGHNTVSWYQQALGQGPQFIFQYYREEENGRGNFPPRFSGLQFPNYSSELNVNALELDDSALYLCASSLGQEGRSGELFFGEGSRLTVL.

This clone was picked up one time. This chain links TRBV5-5 with TRBJ2-7; 8 positions agree with TRBD2. In germline, CDR1 is SGHKS, CDR2 YYEKEE (reference sequence). V was pared by 1 base and J by 3 bases, with 3 bases of the junction left unmatched. CDR3 length: 14 residues. This chain's CDR3 is CASSLSGGSYEQYF. The CDR3 DNA reads TGTGCCAGCAGCTTGTCGGGGGGGAGCTACGAGCAGTACTTC. The entire variable domain, with the rest obtained from reference TRBV5-5 and TRBJ2-7, is as follows: DAGVTQSPTHLIKTRGQQVTLRCSPISGHKSVSWYQQVLGQGPQFIFQYYEKEERGRGNFPDRFSARQFPNYSSELNVNALLLGDSALYLCASSLSGGSYEQYFGPGTRLTVT.

The gene calls are TRBV6-1 and TRBJ2-7; no firm D call. The CDR3 has 13 residues. Germline V CDR1 and CDR2: MNHNS, SASEGT. The V end was cut by 5 bases, the J end by 0 bases, with 8 bases between. CDR3 residues: CASSFSSSYEQYF. The CDR3 DNA is TGTGCCAGCAGTTTCAGTAGCTCCTACGAGCAGTACTTC.

The chain combines TRBV5-6 with TRBJ2-7; tentatively, D is TRBD1 or TRBD2 (5 bases each). The V gene's germline CDR1 is SGHDT and CDR2 YYEEEE. V gave up 4 bases and J gave up 6 bases, with 11 bases separating them. CDR3 length equals 12 residues. CDR3 bases: TGTGCCAGCAGCGTGGAGAGGGGCGAGCAGTACTTC. Protein: CASSVERGEQYF.

This clone appeared a few times. The chain couples TRBV11-1 to TRBJ2-7, with TRBD1 matching over 7 bases. Losses at the gene ends were 5 bases for V and 2 bases for J; bases not matched to a gene: 6. This CDR3 has 14 residues. Germline values: CDR1 SGHAT, CDR2 FQDESV (reference sequence). Here the CDR3 reads CASSPWDRAYEQYF. The CDR3 nucleotides read TGTGCCAGCAGCCCCTGGGACAGAGCCTACGAGCAGTACTTC.

The chain joins TRBV6-5 to TRBJ1-5; D is undetermined. V shed 2 bases and J shed 5 bases, with 10 bases lying between them. Germline V CDR1 and CDR2: MNHEY, SVGAGI. The CDR3 runs 14 residues. The CDR3 sequence: CASSYRGGYQPQHF. CDR3 nucleotides: TGTGCCAGCAGTTACCGGGGAGGGTATCAGCCCCAGCATTTT.

The chain employs TRBV27 and TRBJ2-3; unclear D gene. CDR3 length: 14 residues. The V end was cut by 3 bases, the J end by 2 bases, with 9 bases between. Germline-derived CDR1 and CDR2 are MNHEY and SMNVEV (reference sequence). The CDR3 DNA sequence: TGTGCCAGCAGTTTCTACCCCCCCACAGATACGCAGTATTTT. Its translation: CASSFYPPTDTQYF.

This chain uses TRBV27 with TRBJ1-6; TRBD1 is a possible D gene (6 bases). The germline CDR1 and CDR2 sequences are MNHEY and SMNVEV (reference sequence). There are 15 residues in the CDR3. V was cut by 7 bases and J by 7 bases, with 17 bases left in between. The CDR3 region has the DNA TGTGCCAGCAACCTTAGGGGGGGGAGGAATTCACCCCTCCACTTT. This encodes CASNLRGGRNSPLHF.

The V and J genes are TRBV28 and TRBJ1-3; tentative D call: TRBD1 (5 bases). The CDR3 runs 16 residues. Germline assignment: CDR1 MDHEN and CDR2 SYDVKM. The ends were cut back, 5 bases at V and 4 bases at J, with 18 bases in the middle. CDR3 region: CASSLRAGGDGNTIYF. The CDR3 nucleotides are TGTGCCAGCAGTCTCAGAGCTGGGGGGGACGGAAACACCATATATTTT. Supplemented by reference TRBV28 and TRBJ1-3, the full variable domain reads DVKVTQSSRYLVKRTGEKVFLECVQDMDHENMFWYRQDPGLGLRLIYFSYDVKMKEKGDIPEGYSVSREKKERFSLILESASTNQTSMYLCASSLRAGGDGNTIYFGEGSWLTVV.